A selection of T cell receptor beta chains follows, all from one sample in a study of blood T cells in healthy people across ages. From the 5' RACE reads, TCRdb called clonotypes with MiXCR, one entry per CDR3 protein. The sample holds about 1,400,000 distinct CDR3 sequences, approximately 59% seen once. Input material: blood. All receptors come from a man younger than 35 in good health. CDR3s include the opening cysteine and the closing phenylalanine or tryptophan. Clone size is given for some rows only: seen once, a few or many times, or a class if the clone is expanded.

TRBV20-1	NA	TRBJ1-5	CSASLTAGTGNQPQHF
TRBV6-1	NA	TRBJ2-3	CASNFPGGGASTPDTQYF
TRBV20-1	many	TRBJ2-1	CSAIRQSMARYNEQFF
TRBV7-9	NA	TRBJ2-1	CASRYRGSDNEQFF
TRBV4-2	NA	TRBJ1-1	CASSPIPGGLIAFF
TRBV27	few	TRBJ2-1	CASSLLVRQGGNEQFF
TRBV29-1	NA	TRBJ2-1	CSAPADGGEQFF
TRBV6-5	NA	TRBJ2-1	CASSSSFGREVANEQFF
TRBV15	few	TRBJ2-1	CATSRDRGASVNEQFF
TRBV28	NA	TRBJ1-5	CATRSSNQPQHF